The 32 T cell receptor beta chains given below trace back to one sample, sequenced in a study of T cells after yellow fever vaccination. Using its own MiXCR run on the 5' RACE reads, TCRdb lists one record per CDR3 protein. The table lists around 310,000 distinct CDR3 sequences, over 3.5% of them singletons. This sample comprised PBMCs, obtained 15 days after the yellow fever booster vaccination. The receptors shown here come from a man younger than 35 who received the YFV17D yellow fever vaccine.

This clonotype was recorded at least ten times. The chain combines TRBV28 with TRBJ2-4; D might be TRBD2 (6 bases). This CDR3 has 15 residues. V lost 6 bases to trimming and J lost 0 bases, with 12 bases between them. Germline-derived CDR1 and CDR2 are MDHEN and SYDVKM. The CDR3, as DNA: TGTGCCAGCAGCGCCGCGGGGAGAGCCAAAAACATTCAGTACTTC. Residues: CASSAAGRAKNIQYF.

This clonotype turned up a few times. V gene TRBV6-1 combines with J gene TRBJ1-1, with TRBD1 as a possible D gene (6 bases). V was clipped by 6 bases and J by 12 bases, with 29 bases between them. The CDR3 has 16 residues. The germline V gene has CDR1 MNHNS and CDR2 SASEGT. The CDR3 here is CASRTLRGGAYPESFF. Written as DNA, the CDR3 is TGTGCCAGCAGGACACTGCGGGGGGGGGCCTATCCCGAGTCTTTCTTT.

Turning to this clonotype: A read error may explain this, as a much larger clone is one base away. This chain uses TRBV29-1 with TRBJ1-1, with TRBD1 matching over 7 bases. This CDR3 spans 14 amino acids. In germline, CDR1 is SQVTM, CDR2 ANQGSEA. CDR3 region: CSVSPDRRYTEAVF. For the CDR3, the DNA is TGCAGCGTTAGCCCGGACAGGCGGTACACTGAAGCTGTCTTT.

This clonotype was counted a few times. This sequence joins TRBV3-1 and TRBJ2-7; the match to TRBD2 covers 10 bases. The CDR3 sequence is 15 residues long. The V segment lost 1 base and the J segment 6 bases; nucleotides outside the gene matches: 6. Germline assignment: CDR1 LGHDT and CDR2 YNNKEL (reference sequence). The CDR3 is CASSQVTSGGGEQYV. The CDR3 bases are TGTGCCAGCAGCCAAGTCACCAGCGGGGGGGGCGAGCAGTACGTC.

This chain connects TRBV20-1 to TRBJ2-5; 7 bases agree with TRBD1. CDR1 DFQATT and CDR2 SNEGSKA come from the germline V gene (reference sequence). With V trimmed by 6 bases and J by 9 bases, 7 bases remained unmatched. The CDR3 has 11 residues. In nucleotides, the CDR3 is TGCAGTGCCAGGGGGTTTGCGGCCCAGTACTTC. Translated, it gives CSARGFAAQYF.

Many counts were recorded for this clonotype. The J gene is TRBJ2-7, the V gene TRBV3-1; tentatively, D is TRBD2 (6 bases). With 4 bases removed from V and 2 bases from J, the gap between germline ends came to 9 bases. Per the germline V gene, CDR1 is LGHDT and CDR2 is YNNKEL (reference sequence). This CDR3 region has 13 residues. The CDR3 reads CASSPGGAYEQYF. The CDR3 region has the DNA TGTGCCAGCAGCCCCGGGGGAGCCTACGAGCAGTACTTC.

About this clonotype: At one end the junction does not follow the germline gene, possibly because of a read error. The chain carries TRBV7-9 and TRBJ1-5; tentatively, D is TRBD1 (5 bases). CDR3 length equals 13 residues. Per the germline V gene, CDR1 is SEHNR and CDR2 is FQNEAQ (reference sequence). The CDR3 DNA follows: TGTGCCAGCAGGTTCGACAGCAGTCAGCCCCAGCATTTT. This gives the protein CASRFDSSQPQHF.

The chain combines TRBV20-1 with TRBJ1-1, with D maybe TRBD1 (5 bases). The germline gives CDR1 DFQATT, CDR2 SNEGSKA (reference sequence). Trimming left V 3 bases short and J 6 bases short, with 11 bases between. This CDR3 contains 12 residues. CDR3 in DNA: TGCAGTGCTAGTGGGACTCCCGCTGAAGCTTTCTTT. It codes for CSASGTPAEAFF.

The gene calls are TRBV29-1 and TRBJ2-7; D remains ambiguous. Trimming pared 4 bases from V and 4 bases from J, leaving 11 bases between. The CDR3 has 12 amino acids. CDR1 is SQVTM, CDR2 ANQGSEA, per germline. DNA for the CDR3: TGCAGCGTTGGTTTTAATATATACGAGCAGTACTTC. The encoded protein is CSVGFNIYEQYF.

The rearrangement joins TRBV12-3 or TRBV12-4 to TRBJ1-2; D gene unclear. V was cut by 3 bases and J by 4 bases, with 9 bases left in between. The CDR3 runs to 13 residues. DNA of the CDR3: TGTGCCAGCAGTTTGTTCAGCAGCTATGGCTACACCTTC. This sequence encodes CASSLFSSYGYTF.

Many counts were recorded for this clonotype. V usage is TRBV4-1 and J usage is TRBJ2-1; maybe TRBD2 (6 bases). Trimming stripped 1 base from V and 0 bases from J, with 16 bases between. Germline values: CDR1 MGHRA, CDR2 YSYEKL. CDR3 length: 18 residues. The CDR3 region has the DNA TGCGCCAGCAGCCAAGCCAATCTGGTCGGGAGCTCCTACAATGAGCAGTTCTTC. It translates to CASSQANLVGSSYNEQFF.

This clonotype was counted ten times or more. Here the CDR3 DNA reads TGTGCCAGCGGCCTAGGCTATGGCTACACCTTC. Amino acids: CASGLGYGYTF. The chain uses TRBV12-3 or TRBV12-4 and TRBJ1-2; D gene unclear. Trimming removed 8 bases at V and 4 bases at J, with 8 bases between. CDR3 length: 11 residues.

This clonotype was recorded many times. J is TRBJ2-2 and V is TRBV11-2; D unclear. Looked up from germline, CDR1 is SGHAT and CDR2 is FQNNGV. Trimming left V 3 bases short and J 6 bases short, with 14 bases between. This CDR3 spans 15 amino acids. CDR3 loop: CASSFGRQIAGELFF. The CDR3 DNA reads TGTGCCAGCAGCTTCGGCCGGCAAATTGCCGGGGAGCTGTTTTTT. The full variable domain, in which reference TRBV11-2 and TRBJ2-2 provide the parts outside the CDR3, is EAGVAQSPRYKIIEKRQSVAFWCNPISGHATLYWYQQILGQGPKLLIQFQNNGVVDDSQLPKDRFSAERLKGVDSTLKIQPAKLEDSAVYLCASSFGRQIAGELFFGEGSRLTVL.

In this sample, this clonotype turned up a few times. This chain connects TRBV20-1 to TRBJ1-1; D is uncertain. V gave up 6 bases and J gave up 2 bases, with 7 bases separating them. CDR3 length: 11 residues. Germline loops: CDR1 DFQATT, CDR2 SNEGSKA (reference sequence). CDR3 DNA sequence: TGCAGTGCGTTACGAAACACTGAAGCTTTCTTT. Residues: CSALRNTEAFF.

The chain recombines TRBV10-3 with TRBJ1-4; D is unclear. CDR3 length: 13 residues. V was clipped by 11 bases and J by 10 bases, with 20 bases between them. Germline values: CDR1 ENHRY, CDR2 SYGVKD. The CDR3 reads CASAPWRERKLFF. The CDR3 region has the DNA TGTGCCTCCGCCCCCTGGAGAGAGCGAAAACTGTTTTTT.

In this sample, this clonotype turned up many times. The V call is TRBV20-1, the J call TRBJ2-3, with TRBD2 matching over 14 bases. Germline CDR1 and CDR2: DFQATT and SNEGSKA (reference sequence). V lost 5 bases and J lost 1; bases outside the gene matches: 2. The CDR3 length is 15 residues. This chain's CDR3 is CSAAGLAGGTDTQYF. Here the CDR3 DNA reads TGCAGTGCTGCGGGACTAGCGGGGGGCACAGATACGCAGTATTTT.

This clonotype was counted a few times. The chain links TRBV30 to TRBJ1-5; a weak D match, TRBD1 (5 bases). Germline lookup yields CDR1 GTSNPN and CDR2 SVGIG (reference sequence). Between the trimmed V and J ends, which lost 2 bases and 0 bases, there was a span of 11 bases. The CDR3 sequence is 15 residues long. The DNA of the CDR3 is TGTGCCTGGAGTAAAGGGGCCGCTAGCAATCAGCCCCAGCATTTT. Translation: CAWSKGAASNQPQHF.

This clonotype was recorded many times. The genes are TRBV4-1 and TRBJ1-6; D call uncertain. V was cut by 5 bases and J by 10 bases, with 12 bases left in between. This CDR3 is 13 amino acids long. The V gene's germline CDR1 is MGHRA and CDR2 YSYEKL. The CDR3 here is CASSSGPDSPLHF. The CDR3 coding sequence is TGCGCCAGCAGCAGCGGTCCAGACTCACCCCTCCACTTT.

J is TRBJ2-7 and V is TRBV28; 9 bases are shared with TRBD1. The CDR3 sequence is 14 residues long. The V and J ends lost 3 bases and 4 bases, in that order; junction bases with no gene match: 4. In germline, CDR1 is MDHEN, CDR2 SYDVKM. The CDR3: CASSFPGQGYEQYV. The CDR3 DNA is TGTGCCAGCAGTTTCCCGGGACAGGGTTACGAGCAGTACGTC.

This clonotype has a handful of counts. V and J are TRBV7-2 and TRBJ2-3, with a tentative D call TRBD2 (5 bases). The CDR3 is 15 amino acids. Germline CDR1 and CDR2: SGHTA and FQGNSA. V was cut by 5 bases and J by 1 base, with 13 bases left in between. The CDR3 is CASSPGYSGTDTQYF. In nucleotides, the CDR3 is TGTGCCAGCAGCCCCGGGTATAGCGGCACAGATACGCAGTATTTT. Supplemented by reference TRBV7-2 and TRBJ2-3, the full variable domain reads GAGVSQSPSNKVTEKGKDVELRCDPISGHTALYWYRQSLGQGLEFLIYFQGNSAPDKSGLPSDRFSAERTGGSVSTLTIQRTQQEDSAVYLCASSPGYSGTDTQYFGPGTRLTVL.

The chain uses TRBV15 and TRBJ2-3; D is ambiguous. The CDR3 has 14 amino acids. V was clipped by 1 base and J by 0 bases, with 5 bases between them. CDR1 is LNHNV and CDR2 is YYDKDF in the germline V gene (reference sequence). CDR3 in DNA: TGTGCCACCAGCAGAGTAACTAGCACAGATACGCAGTATTTT. Its translation: CATSRVTSTDTQYF.

This clonotype has only a few counts. The rearrangement uses TRBV12-3 or TRBV12-4 and TRBJ1-5; possibly TRBD1 for D (5 bases). Trimming cost V 7 bases and J 2 bases, with 9 bases left between them. This CDR3 spans 13 amino acids. The CDR3 loop reads CASTRDGNQPQHF. As DNA, the CDR3 is TGTGCCAGCACCCGGGACGGCAATCAGCCCCAGCATTTT.

This rearrangement joins TRBV14 to TRBJ2-2; D remains unclear. The CDR3 extends over 19 amino acids. Between the trimmed V and J ends, which lost 0 bases and 2 bases, there was a span of 19 bases. The germline V gene encodes CDR1 SGHDN and CDR2 FVKESK. CDR3 DNA: TGTGCCAGCAGCCAAGATAGGATGGGCACTCGAATAAACACCGGGGAGCTGTTTTTT. Protein sequence: CASSQDRMGTRINTGELFF.

This chain uses TRBV5-1 with TRBJ2-2, with D perhaps given as TRBD1 or TRBD2 (5 bases each). The CDR3 runs to 13 residues. Trimming took 9 bases from V and 6 from J, leaving 15 bases between them. Per the germline V gene, CDR1 is SGHRS and CDR2 is YFSETQ. CDR3 sequence reads: CATGTYEAGELFF. DNA for the CDR3: TGCGCCACCGGGACGTACGAGGCCGGGGAGCTGTTTTTT.

The sample holds a few counts of this clonotype. This chain joins TRBV2 and TRBJ2-5; D is perhaps TRBD1 (6 bases). Germline V gene data show CDR1 as SNHLY and CDR2 as FYNNEI. V lost 7 bases to trimming and J lost 3 bases, with 12 bases between them. The CDR3 is made up of 13 amino acids. The CDR3: CASTPYREETQYF. The CDR3 region has the DNA TGTGCCAGCACCCCCTACAGGGAAGAGACCCAGTACTTC.

This clonotype was detected ten times or more. This chain connects TRBV6-6 to TRBJ1-4; D gene unclear. With 2 bases removed from V and 6 bases from J, the gap between germline ends came to 10 bases. In germline, CDR1 is MNHNY, CDR2 SVGAGI (reference sequence). The CDR3 is 14 amino acids. CDR3 DNA: TGTGCCAGCAGTTACCAGGATTCGTATGAAAAACTGTTTTTT. This encodes CASSYQDSYEKLFF.

This clonotype was detected ten times or more. This chain links TRBV6-2 or TRBV6-3 with TRBJ2-2, with D unclear. V was shortened by 8 bases and J by 4 bases, with 5 bases between the two germline ends. Germline CDR1 reads MNHEY; CDR2 reads SVGEGT. The CDR3 consists of 11 residues. For the CDR3, the DNA is TGTGCCAGCCGGGTCACCGGGGAGCTGTTTTTT. It encodes CASRVTGELFF.

This clonotype was observed many times. The chain employs TRBV7-3 and TRBJ2-7; D remains unclear. V lost 6 bases, J lost 6 bases, and 21 bases lay in between. Germline V CDR1 and CDR2: SGHTA, FQGTGA. CDR3 length: 15 amino acids. The CDR3 reads CASSPLLGWGSEQYF. CDR3 nucleotide sequence: TGTGCCAGCAGTCCCCTTTTGGGTTGGGGTTCCGAGCAGTACTTC.

Here the CDR3 DNA reads TGTGCCAGCAGCTTTATTACAGGGAGCTACGAGCAGTACTTC. Translating it yields CASSFITGSYEQYF. This chain links TRBV7-2 with TRBJ2-7, with D possibly being TRBD1 (6 bases). Trimming took off 3 bases at V and 3 bases at J, with 12 bases between the two ends. Germline V gene sequence: CDR1 SGHTA, CDR2 FQGNSA. CDR3 length: 14 residues.

This clonotype came up a few times. The chain uses TRBV28 and TRBJ2-3; 8 bases agree with TRBD1. The germline CDR1 and CDR2 sequences are MDHEN and SYDVKM. Trimming cost V 6 bases and J 1 base; bases outside gene matches: 6. This CDR3 region has 15 residues. The CDR3 is CASRWGQEGTDTQYF. The CDR3 coding sequence is TGTGCCAGCAGATGGGGACAGGAAGGCACAGATACGCAGTATTTT.

In its sample, this clonotype was seen a few times. The J gene is TRBJ2-3, the V gene TRBV18; D is uncertain. The V end lost 0 bases, the J end lost 4 bases, and 8 bases lay between the germline ends. The CDR3 is 14 amino acids. CDR1 and CDR2 (germline): KGHSH, LQKENI. This chain's CDR3 is CASSPPLDPDTQYF. CDR3 in DNA: TGTGCCAGCTCACCACCGCTAGACCCAGATACGCAGTATTTT.

This clonotype was seen at least ten times. The chain carries TRBV5-6 and TRBJ2-7, with a weak D call TRBD2 (6 bases). This CDR3 contains 16 residues. Germline V gene sequence: CDR1 SGHDT, CDR2 YYEEEE. The ends were cut back, 3 bases at V and 1 base at J, with 17 bases in the middle. DNA for the CDR3: TGTGCCAGCAGCTCATGGAGGGCAGGGAATTCCTACGAGCAGTACTTC. It is translated as CASSSWRAGNSYEQYF.